The 14 T cell receptor beta chains given below trace back to one sample, sequenced in a study of blood T cell repertoires in COVID-19. Here immunoSEQ multiplex PCR was the method, and the copy in TCRdb shows in-frame clones only, minus some. The repertoire holds some 200,000 clones, with under 90% as singletons. Source material: peripheral blood. Receptor source: a man aged 80 or over with acute or convalescent COVID-19.

This clone was seen just once. This chain connects TRBV2 to TRBJ2-7; D is undetermined. CDR3 length equals 13 residues. The V gene's germline CDR1 is SNHLY and CDR2 FYNNEI. V was pared by 8 bases and J by 3 bases, with 14 bases between. The CDR3 is CASARRRDYEQYV. Written as DNA, the CDR3 is TGTGCCAGCGCCCGGCGGAGAGACTACGAGCAGTACGTC.

In its sample, this clone was seen once. The chain has TRBV29-1 and TRBJ1-6, with a possible D match to TRBD1 (5 bases). Germline loops: CDR1 SQVTM, CDR2 ANQGSEA. The V end lost 6 bases, the J end lost 10 bases, and 16 bases lay between the germline ends. The CDR3 has 13 amino acids. The CDR3: CSVADGGGSPLHF. Written as DNA, the CDR3 is TGCAGCGTCGCCGATGGGGGAGGATCACCCCTCCACTTT.

The chain carries TRBV19 and TRBJ2-2; the match to TRBD2 covers 11 bases. Germline lookup yields CDR1 LNHDA and CDR2 SQIVND (reference sequence). This CDR3 comprises 15 residues. With V trimmed by 8 bases and J by 7 bases, 9 bases remained unmatched. DNA for the CDR3: TGTGCCAGTCAATTAGCGGGAGGGCTAAACGGGGAGCTGTTTTTT. Protein product: CASQLAGGLNGELFF.

The chain joins TRBV20-1 to TRBJ1-5, with 9 bases lining up with TRBD1. Germline trimming cut 3 bases from V and 4 bases from J; bases unmatched to any gene: 7. CDR3 length: 15 residues. Looked up from germline, CDR1 is DFQATT and CDR2 is SNEGSKA (reference sequence). DNA for the CDR3: TGCAGTGCTAGTATTAAGACAGGGGGAAATCAGCCCCAGCATTTT. Its translation is CSASIKTGGNQPQHF.

The chain couples TRBV2 to TRBJ1-4, with 7 bases fitting TRBD1. CDR3 length equals 11 residues. Germline CDR1 reads SNHLY; CDR2 reads FYNNEI. Trimming cost V 5 bases and J 13 bases; bases outside gene matches: 4. The CDR3, as DNA: TGTGCCAGCAGTAAGACAGGGACACTGTTTTTT. Encoded protein: CASSKTGTLFF.

V and J are TRBV18 and TRBJ1-3; the D is unclear. Germline V gene lookup returns CDR1 KGHSH and CDR2 LQKENI. The CDR3 totals 15 residues. Trimming shortened V by 2 bases and J by 3 bases, and 11 bases separated the two germline ends. CDR3 in amino acids: CASSPVRDGGNTIYF. The CDR3 region has the DNA TGTGCCAGCTCACCAGTACGGGATGGTGGAAACACCATATATTTT.

The chain combines TRBV27 with TRBJ1-4; possibly TRBD1 for D (5 bases). V gave up 4 bases and J gave up 4 bases, with 16 bases separating them. CDR3 length: 16 amino acids. CDR1 is MNHEY and CDR2 is SMNVEV in the germline V gene (reference sequence). CDR3: CASSSGTGGRNEKLFF. As DNA, the CDR3 is TGTGCCAGCAGTTCCGGGACGGGGGGACGTAATGAAAAACTGTTTTTT.

The genes are TRBV27 and TRBJ2-6, with 7 bases matching TRBD1. The CDR3 spans 17 residues. V lost 6 bases, J lost 4 bases, and 12 bases stayed unmatched. Looked up from germline, CDR1 is MNHEY and CDR2 is SMNVEV (reference sequence). DNA for the CDR3: TGTGCCAGCAGAGGACAGGATACGCTCTTGGGGGCCAACGTCCTGACTTTC. Translated: CASRGQDTLLGANVLTF.

The chain is built from TRBV25-1 and TRBJ2-5; 7 bases align to TRBD1. Germline CDR1 is MGHDK and CDR2 is SYGVNS. There are 14 residues in the CDR3. Germline trimming cut 1 base from V and 7 bases from J; bases unmatched to any gene: 6. The CDR3 reads CASSEFRDSGTQYF. CDR3 in DNA: TGTGCCAGCAGTGAATTCCGGGACAGTGGGACCCAGTACTTC.

The CDR3 coding sequence is TGCAGCGTTGCGGGACTCTACACCGGGGAGCTGTTTTTT. Residues: CSVAGLYTGELFF. The chain joins TRBV29-1 to TRBJ2-2, with TRBD2 as a possible D gene (6 bases). Germline-derived CDR1 and CDR2 are SQVTM and ANQGSEA. Trimming removed 4 bases at V and 3 bases at J, with 9 bases between. This CDR3 spans 13 amino acids.

This rearrangement joins TRBV5-4 to TRBJ2-2; D call uncertain. Germline CDR1 SGHNT, CDR2 YYREEE (reference sequence). The length of the CDR3 is 15 residues. V gave up 4 bases and J gave up 6 bases, with 16 bases separating them. CDR3 sequence reads: CASSLVAGVAGELFF. DNA of the CDR3: TGTGCCAGCAGCCTTGTAGCTGGAGTGGCCGGGGAGCTGTTTTTT.

This clone was detected a few times. The gene calls are TRBV5-4 and TRBJ2-7; the D gene is possibly TRBD2 (6 bases). V lost 5 bases, J lost 6 bases, and 15 bases lay in between. Per the germline V gene, CDR1 is SGHNT and CDR2 is YYREEE (reference sequence). This CDR3 has 13 amino acids. The CDR3 sequence: CASRPRGSSEQYF. In DNA, the CDR3 is TGTGCCAGCAGGCCCCGGGGGAGCTCCGAGCAGTACTTC.

The chain joins TRBV5-4 to TRBJ2-6; 12 bases line up with TRBD2. J gave up 3 bases and V 4 bases, and 8 bases lay outside the gene matches. CDR3 length equals 18 residues. Germline V gives CDR1 SGHNT, CDR2 YYREEE (reference sequence). The CDR3 reads CASSKKLAGGGGANVLTF. The CDR3 DNA is TGTGCCAGCAGCAAAAAACTAGCGGGAGGTGGTGGGGCCAACGTCCTGACTTTC. Combining the CDR3 with reference TRBV5-4 and TRBJ2-6 gives the whole variable domain ETGVTQSPTHLIKTRGQQVTLRCSSQSGHNTVSWYQQALGQGPQFIFQYYREEENGRGNFPPRFSGLQFPNYSSELNVNALELDDSALYLCASSKKLAGGGGANVLTFGAGSRLTVL.

The chain combines TRBV6-2 or TRBV6-3 with TRBJ2-6, with TRBD1 identical over 7 bases. This CDR3 contains 16 residues. V was clipped by 5 bases and J by 0 bases; unmatched bases: 4. Germline V gives CDR1 MNHEY, CDR2 SVGEGT. The DNA for the CDR3 is TGTGCCAGCAGTACGGACAGGTTCTCTGGGGCCAACGTCCTGACTTTC. This translates into CASSTDRFSGANVLTF.